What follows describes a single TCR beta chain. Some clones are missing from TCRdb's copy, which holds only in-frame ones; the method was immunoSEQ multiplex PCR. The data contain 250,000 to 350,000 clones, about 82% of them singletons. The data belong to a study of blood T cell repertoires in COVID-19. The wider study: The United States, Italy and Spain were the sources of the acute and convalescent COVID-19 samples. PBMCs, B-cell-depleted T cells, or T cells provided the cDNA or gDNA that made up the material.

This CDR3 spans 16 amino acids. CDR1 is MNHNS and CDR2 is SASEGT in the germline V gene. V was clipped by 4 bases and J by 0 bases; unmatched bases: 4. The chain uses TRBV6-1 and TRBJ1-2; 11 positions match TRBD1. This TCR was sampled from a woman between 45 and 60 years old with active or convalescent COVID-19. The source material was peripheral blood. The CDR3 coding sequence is TGTGCCAGCAGTGGGGACAGGGGGGGAGCTAACTATGGCTACACCTTC. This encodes CASSGDRGGANYGYTF.